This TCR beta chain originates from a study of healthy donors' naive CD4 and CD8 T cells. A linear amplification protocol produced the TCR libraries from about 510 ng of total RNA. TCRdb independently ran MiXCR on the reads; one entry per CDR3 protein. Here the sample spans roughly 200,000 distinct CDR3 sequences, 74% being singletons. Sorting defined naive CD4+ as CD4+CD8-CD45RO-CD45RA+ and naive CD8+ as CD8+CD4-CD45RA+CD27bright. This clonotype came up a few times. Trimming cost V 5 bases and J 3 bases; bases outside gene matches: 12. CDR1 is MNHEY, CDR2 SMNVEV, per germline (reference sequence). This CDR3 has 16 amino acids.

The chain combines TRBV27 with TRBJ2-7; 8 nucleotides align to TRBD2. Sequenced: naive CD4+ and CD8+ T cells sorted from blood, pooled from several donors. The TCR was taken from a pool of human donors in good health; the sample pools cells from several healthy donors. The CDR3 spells CASSVVLSGGLYEQYF. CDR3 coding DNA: TGTGCCAGCAGTGTCGTCTTAAGCGGGGGTCTCTACGAGCAGTACTTC.